This is a list of T cell receptor beta chains from one sample in a study of blood T cell repertoires in COVID-19. Profiled with immunoSEQ multiplex PCR; TCRdb holds only in-frame clones, not every one. Of approximately 240,000 clones in the sample, around 84% were seen once. The sample consisted of peripheral blood. Every receptor here comes from a woman aged 40 to 50 who had recovered from COVID-19. Both conserved end residues are trimmed from each CDR3. The D gene is left open where the match is weak.

TRBJ2-7 TRBV5-1 - ASSVASGVSGEQY
TRBJ1-1 TRBV3-1/TRBV3-2 - ASSQATGNKEAF
TRBJ2-7 TRBV7-9 - ASSFAGAGEQY
TRBJ2-2 TRBV24-1 - ATRGGPGELF
TRBJ2-1 TRBV18 TRBD2 ASSPPLSGGVNSYNEQF
TRBJ2-3 TRBV7-3 TRBD2 ASSSSGGASDTQY
TRBJ2-5 TRBV30 - AWRAPGGRETQY
TRBJ2-1 TRBV29-1 TRBD1 SVGDSYNEQF
TRBJ1-5 TRBV27 - ASSKGAPGTKPQH
TRBJ2-1 TRBV7-8 - ASSSGLLNEQF
TRBJ1-6 TRBV27 - ASSWQGRLDSPLH
TRBJ2-3 TRBV6-5 TRBD2 ASSYKLAGRSDTQY
TRBJ2-7 TRBV5-4 TRBD2 ASSTTSGGPQLREQY
TRBJ2-2 TRBV3-1/TRBV3-2 - ASRVNTGPANTGELF
TRBJ2-3 TRBV19 - ASSPGGVGTQY
TRBJ2-1 TRBV3-1/TRBV3-2 TRBD2 ASSQEAGTYNEQF
TRBJ1-2 TRBV7-9 TRBD1 ASSPGTGSPGGYT
TRBJ2-7 TRBV7-2 - ASSLRAGEGYEQY
TRBJ2-3 TRBV19 TRBD1 ASSGLQGDRSDTQY
TRBJ1-2 TRBV6-5 TRBD1 ASRQGVLLGYT
TRBJ2-2 TRBV6-5 - ASRSGLLNTGELF
TRBJ2-5 TRBV18 - ASSLLPSGDLQETQY